The following is a TCR beta chain sequence with its context. No antigen is known for it. No base-level quality is on record; no much larger clone is a single base apart. Using the deep immunoSEQ assay, TCR CDR3 regions were amplified from genomic DNA by multiplex PCR. Genomic DNA extracted from each cell subset was distributed evenly over all wells of several immunoSEQ 96-well plates, and each plate served as one replicate. For sorted subsets, 150 to 250 ng of genomic DNA, equivalent to about 30,000 T cell genomes, went into each replicate PCR. Purified libraries were quantified with a Qubit 3.0 fluorometer, sized on a Bioanalyzer 2100, and re-quantified with the KAPA Library Quantification kit. Every immunoSEQ 96-well plate was sequenced on a dedicated single-read 150-cycle Illumina NextSeq 550 flow cell. Per the original workflow: Because the immunoSEQ output included only junctional sequences and no quality scores, the filtering could not be the same as the filtering used for full-length reads. Sequences were annotated with PyIR, a Python wrapper for IgBLAST v1.9, using IMGT germline references to assign V/J genes and CDR3. Reads were removed for weak V/J assignments (E-value above 1e-6), missing CDR3, stop codons, out-of-frame junctions, or ambiguous translated residues. V3J clonotypes were defined as sequences sharing an identical inferred V gene, J gene, and CDR3 amino acid sequence. Percentage overlap between repertoires was calculated by dividing the number of shared unique clonotypes by the size of the smaller repertoire. Repertoire richness was assessed with RTK rarefaction, the Chao1 estimator, and Recon v2.1 estimates of unobserved clonotypes. For all TCRbeta clonotypes obtained by the gDNA method from several donors, generation probabilities were computed with OLGA. Imported from immuneACCESS, the table was reduced by TCRdb to in-frame sequences with V and J called. These copies leave out some clones; in studies compared against another copy, an unresolved V gene accounts for under half, and the cause of the remainder is not known. That table furnishes V, J and clone size, whereas the DNA furnished D and trimming. Present in this sample are fewer than 400,000 clones, around 72% of which were seen just once. The top ten constitute approximately 10% of the sample.

V sheds 4 bases and J sheds 8 bases, leaving 9 bases between their ends. The germline V gene gives CDR1 as SNHLY and CDR2 as FYNNEI. The CDR3 starts with the cysteine, ends with the phenylalanine, and has 12 residues. The entry retains the CDR3 DNA only, 36 bases that are in frame from base 1. The data belong to a study of shared clonotypes between healthy human individuals (TCRdb year 2020). Looking at the study overall: The cohort comprised a couple of women and three men aged 18 to 49 years. For each donor, CD4 naive and CD4 memory were each given three plates, CD8 naive was given two plates, and CD8 memory was given one plate. To estimate repertoire size and how much clonotypes are shared between individuals, the study performed deep sequencing of blood TCR repertoires from five healthy adults. Different laboratories and diverse techniques were used to prepare libraries and sequence TCR repertoires, to increase sequencing depth and limit assay-specific biases. Between about 0.94 and 8.9 billion PBMCs per donor were obtained by leukapheresis. The full study reports these points: Naive subsets generally had larger estimated clonotype richness than memory subsets. Sampling was restricted to blood, and TCR repertoires in tissue are likely to differ from TCR repertoires in blood. Even with the large sequencing depth, rarefaction of the sorted-subset datasets indicated that sequencing was incomplete. Across a few donors, approximately 5% of naive CD4, 3% to 3.5% of naive CD8, 2% to 2.5% of memory CD4, and 0.4% of memory CD8 clonotypes were shared. Pairwise subsampling indicated that sequencing depth was expected to affect the degree of clonotype sharing among donors. Because the study included only a small number of donors, the genetic and exposure-history diversity represented was limited. Clonotypes shared by all four sorted-subset donors showed higher generation probabilities than non-shared clonotypes.

The donors were healthy, HIV-negative adults who had no recently reported acute infections or vaccinations. Only Caucasian adults living in Nashville, Tennessee, USA were represented among the donors. CD4+ T cells were enriched by magnetic negative selection; naive cells were then positively selected on CD45RA, and the negative fraction formed the memory subset. After blood collection by leukapheresis, PBMCs were isolated using Ficoll-Histopaque density gradient centrifugation and then cryopreserved in the vapor phase of liquid nitrogen. Analytical flow cytometry was used to check the purity and quantity of every magnetically sorted T cell population. Genomic DNA was isolated from each sorted fraction and quantified by UV absorbance on a Nanodrop 2000c.

The sequenced sample consisted of memory CD4+ T cells sorted from blood. What this sample's cell subset or site label stands for: CD45RA-negative fraction. This sequence originates from a man in his thirties or forties in good health. The chain uses TRBV2 and TRBJ2-1, with no confidently assigned D gene. The sequence in DNA is TGTGCCAGCAGTGGTCTAGTCCATGAGCAGTTCTTC. Its translation is CASSGLVHEQFF. With all but the CDR3 taken from the reference TRBV2 and TRBJ2-1 genes, the full variable domain is: EPEVTQTPSHQVTQMGQEVILRCVPISNHLYFYWYRQILGQKVEFLVSFYNNEISEKSEIFDDQFSVERPDGSNFTLKIRSTKLEDSAMYFCASSGLVHEQFFGPGTRLTVL.